These 30 T cell receptor beta chains originate from one sample sequenced in a study of technical replicates of blood from a handful of donors. Assay: immunoSEQ multiplex PCR; the TCRdb copy retains only in-frame clones and omits some. The table shows 75,000 to 90,000 clones, with 93% occurring only once. Sample: T cells isolated from PBMCs. The source is a human donor in good health.

V is TRBV18 and J is TRBJ1-2; 7 bases agree with TRBD1. Germline CDR1 is KGHSH and CDR2 is LQKENI. Unmatched junction bases numbered 11, after V lost 6 bases and J lost 7 bases. The CDR3 loop spans 14 amino acids. The DNA of the CDR3 is TGTGCCAGCTCCCCGACTACAGGGGAGAGTGGCTACACCTTC. Its translation is CASSPTTGESGYTF.

The chain carries TRBV19 and TRBJ2-3, with TRBD2 as a possible D gene (5 bases). V was clipped by 5 bases and J by 0 bases, with 12 bases between them. Germline values: CDR1 LNHDA, CDR2 SQIVND (reference sequence). CDR3 size: 15 residues. The CDR3 loop is CASSPRRGSTDTQYF. In DNA, the CDR3 is TGTGCCAGTAGTCCACGCCGGGGTAGCACAGATACGCAGTATTTT.

CDR3 in amino acids: CASSFEGGYGYTF. CDR3 DNA: TGTGCCAGCAGTTTTGAAGGGGGCTATGGCTACACCTTC. The rearrangement joins TRBV5-4 to TRBJ1-2, with D possibly TRBD1 on 6 matching bases. The CDR3 is made up of 13 amino acids. Germline CDR1 is SGHNT and CDR2 is YYREEE (reference sequence). V lost 5 bases and J lost 4, with 12 bases in between.

The V and J genes are TRBV28 and TRBJ2-7; D may be TRBD1 (5 bases). Germline V CDR1 and CDR2: MDHEN, SYDVKM. V was cut by 5 bases and J by 4 bases, with 21 bases left in between. The CDR3 is 16 residues long. CDR3 protein: CASSAQTARRQYEQYF. The CDR3 DNA is TGTGCCAGCAGTGCTCAGACAGCCCGAAGACAATACGAGCAGTACTTC.

The chain is built from TRBV10-3 and TRBJ2-4; 9 bases map to TRBD2. The V segment lost 6 bases and the J segment 2 bases; nucleotides outside the gene matches: 17. Germline V CDR1 and CDR2: ENHRY, SYGVKD. The CDR3 runs to 19 residues. The CDR3 DNA is TGTGCCATCAGACGAGCGGGGGGCGAGGAATATATGACCAAAAACATTCAGTACTTC. It specifies CAIRRAGGEEYMTKNIQYF.

The gene calls are TRBV7-9 and TRBJ1-2, with 11 positions matching TRBD1. Losses at the gene ends were 4 bases for V and 7 bases for J; bases not matched to a gene: 11. CDR1 and CDR2 from the germline V gene are SEHNR and FQNEAQ (reference sequence). The CDR3 is 16 residues long. CDR3 bases: TGTGCCAGCAGCTCCGAATCTTGGACAGGGGGCGGTGGCTACACCTTC. Translating it yields CASSSESWTGGGGYTF.

This chain uses TRBV9 with TRBJ1-1, with a tentative D call TRBD1 (5 bases). V shed 0 bases and J shed 4 bases, with 13 bases lying between them. Looked up from germline, CDR1 is SGDLS and CDR2 is YYNGEE. The CDR3 totals 15 residues. Written as DNA, the CDR3 is TGTGCCAGCAGCGTAGTCGGGGGACGGGGCACTGAAGCTTTCTTT. It codes for CASSVVGGRGTEAFF.

The V gene is TRBV7-9, the J gene TRBJ2-7; 9 bases are shared with TRBD2. Germline V gene lookup returns CDR1 SEHNR and CDR2 FQNEAQ (reference sequence). The CDR3 is 16 amino acids. V shed 5 bases, J shed 1 base, and the junction held 9 bases outside the gene matches. CDR3 amino acids: CASSKEGREGSYEQYF. CDR3 nucleotide sequence: TGTGCCAGCAGCAAAGAGGGGCGGGAGGGTTCCTACGAGCAGTACTTC.

V and J are TRBV4-1 and TRBJ1-6; D is perhaps TRBD1 (6 bases). Per germline, CDR1 MGHRA and CDR2 YSYEKL. The CDR3 consists of 17 residues. Trimming cost V 2 bases and J 7 bases, with 18 bases left between them. The CDR3 DNA follows: TGCGCCAGCAGCCAACCGACCGAGGGGGTCAGGAATTCACCCCTCCACTTT. Translated, it gives CASSQPTEGVRNSPLHF.

This clone was detected once. An end of the junction does not agree with germline; a read error may underlie this. The V call is TRBV7-7, the J call TRBJ2-5, with 11 bases aligning to TRBD1. The CDR3 extends over 13 amino acids. Germline lookup yields CDR1 SSHAT and CDR2 FNYEAQ (reference sequence). CDR3 amino acids: CASNPGQGAAQYF. CDR3 coding DNA: TGTGCTAGCAACCCAGGACAGGGGGCGGCCCAGTACTTC.

The V and J genes are TRBV5-1 and TRBJ2-7; the D gene is possibly TRBD1 (6 bases). There are 15 residues in the CDR3. Per germline, CDR1 SGHRS and CDR2 YFSETQ. Trimming took off 0 bases at V and 2 bases at J, with 12 bases between the two ends. The CDR3 reads CASSLDRTATYEQYF. The CDR3 region has the DNA TGCGCCAGCAGCTTGGACCGGACAGCCACCTACGAGCAGTACTTC.

The chain links TRBV20-1 to TRBJ2-1, with no clear D. The V and J ends lost 8 bases and 10 bases respectively, with 15 bases between them. The germline V gene has CDR1 DFQATT and CDR2 SNEGSKA (reference sequence). The CDR3 consists of 11 residues. The CDR3 sequence: CSPPFAAEQFF. The DNA of the CDR3 is TGCAGTCCCCCATTCGCGGCGGAGCAGTTCTTC.

The genes are TRBV27 and TRBJ2-1, with D possibly TRBD2 on 6 matching bases. In germline, CDR1 is MNHEY, CDR2 SMNVEV (reference sequence). V lost 2 bases, J lost 8 bases, and 16 bases lay in between. The length of the CDR3 is 15 residues. The chain's CDR3 is CASSLRAGTHDEQFF. CDR3 sequence (DNA): TGTGCCAGCAGTTTAAGGGCGGGAACTCACGATGAGCAGTTCTTC.

This chain links TRBV10-1 with TRBJ2-3, with a tentative D call TRBD1 (6 bases). The CDR3 loop spans 13 amino acids. Deletions cut 7 bases from V and 4 bases from J, with 12 bases between. Germline CDR1 WNHNN, CDR2 SYGVQD (reference sequence). The CDR3 sequence is CASNPGQSDTQYF. In DNA form, the CDR3 reads TGCGCCAGCAATCCAGGACAGTCAGATACGCAGTATTTT.

The chain's CDR3 is CASSAGGLGQPQHF. CDR3 nucleotide sequence: TGTGCCAGCAGCGCGGGGGGCTTAGGTCAGCCCCAGCATTTT. This rearrangement joins TRBV9 to TRBJ1-5, with a tentative D call TRBD1 (6 bases). Germline V lookup: CDR1 SGDLS, CDR2 YYNGEE. The CDR3 spans 14 residues. V lost 3 bases, J lost 6 bases, and 13 bases lay in between.

The V and J genes are TRBV5-8 and TRBJ1-1; no clear D gene. Germline CDR1 and CDR2: SGHTS and YDEGEE. V gave up 2 bases and J gave up 0 bases, with 11 bases separating them. The CDR3 totals 15 residues. The CDR3 here is CASSLGLTMNTEAFF. CDR3 sequence (DNA): TGTGCCAGCAGCTTAGGCCTTACTATGAACACTGAAGCTTTCTTT.

The V gene is TRBV4-1, the J gene TRBJ1-1; maybe TRBD1 (6 bases). Trimming shortened V by 3 bases and J by 6 bases, and 14 bases separated the two germline ends. CDR1 is MGHRA and CDR2 is YSYEKL in the germline V gene. This CDR3 region has 14 residues. The CDR3 sequence is CASSQLTGVAEAFF. The CDR3 DNA follows: TGCGCCAGCAGCCAGTTGACAGGAGTTGCTGAAGCTTTCTTT.

The chain joins TRBV5-1 to TRBJ2-1, with 8 bases lining up with TRBD2. Trimming cost V 1 base and J 0 bases; bases outside gene matches: 6. Germline CDR1 SGHRS, CDR2 YFSETQ. The CDR3 totals 17 residues. CDR3 amino acids: CASSLFGGGTSYNEQFF. CDR3 nucleotide sequence: TGCGCCAGCAGCTTGTTTGGCGGGGGGACCTCCTACAATGAGCAGTTCTTC.

The V call is TRBV7-6, the J call TRBJ2-1, with TRBD2 matching over 8 bases. Germline CDR1 is SGHVS and CDR2 is FNYEAQ. V lost 7 bases, J lost 7 bases, and 12 bases stayed unmatched. This CDR3 is built from 15 residues. The CDR3 nucleotides read TGTGCCAGCACGGACTATCGTAGCGGGGAGAATGAGCAGTTCTTC. It translates to CASTDYRSGENEQFF.

V and J are TRBV2 and TRBJ1-2, with TRBD1 matching over 9 bases. Germline CDR1 reads SNHLY; CDR2 reads FYNNEI. The V gene end was trimmed by 2 bases and the J gene end by 6 bases; junction bases not matched to a gene: 16. This CDR3 is built from 18 residues. CDR3 residues: CASSESPFPGQGSDGYTF. The CDR3, as DNA: TGTGCCAGCAGTGAATCCCCCTTTCCGGGACAGGGTAGCGATGGCTACACCTTC.

The V gene is TRBV2, the J gene TRBJ2-1; a possible D gene is TRBD1 (6 bases). CDR1 is SNHLY and CDR2 is FYNNEI in the germline V gene. The germline V and J ends were trimmed by 8 bases and 7 bases, with 15 bases remaining between them. CDR3 length equals 13 residues. The DNA for the CDR3 is TGTGCCAGCTTTACAGGGCTTGCGAATGAGCAGTTCTTC. Its translation is CASFTGLANEQFF.

This sequence joins TRBV6-1 and TRBJ1-1; D remains ambiguous. The length of the CDR3 is 13 residues. The V gene lost 2 bases and the J gene lost 4 bases, with 8 bases spanning the gap. Germline assignment: CDR1 MNHNS and CDR2 SASEGT. The CDR3 here is CASSENLVTEAFF. CDR3 bases: TGTGCCAGCAGTGAAAACTTGGTCACTGAAGCTTTCTTT.

This clone was seen a single time. The chain carries TRBV4-2 and TRBJ2-2; 12 positions agree with TRBD2. Germline V lookup: CDR1 LGHNA, CDR2 YNFKEQ. V lost 2 bases to trimming and J lost 9 bases; unmatched junction nucleotides: 4. The CDR3 length is 15 residues. CDR3 sequence (DNA): TGTGCCAGCAGCCAATCTAGCGGGGGGGTACGGGAGCTGTTTTTT. Translation: CASSQSSGGVRELFF.

CDR3 sequence: CASRPLRSDNQPQHF. The DNA of the CDR3 is TGTGCCAGCAGACCCCTCCGAAGCGACAATCAGCCCCAGCATTTT. The V call is TRBV6-6, the J call TRBJ1-5, with D uncertain. CDR1 and CDR2 from the germline V gene are MNHNY and SVGAGI (reference sequence). The CDR3 spans 15 residues. V lost 6 bases to trimming and J lost 3 bases, with 15 bases between them.

Written as DNA, the CDR3 is TGTGCCAGCAGCTTAGCCCCCGGGGATCAGCCCCAGCATTTT. Translation: CASSLAPGDQPQHF. The chain uses TRBV7-9 and TRBJ1-5; D is ambiguous. The CDR3 extends over 14 amino acids. Germline CDR1 SEHNR, CDR2 FQNEAQ (reference sequence). V shed 0 bases and J shed 5 bases, with 8 bases lying between them.

The chain links TRBV4-1 to TRBJ2-1, with D possibly being TRBD2 (6 bases). The CDR3 has 19 residues. Trimming stripped 3 bases from V and 0 bases from J, with 21 bases between. Germline V CDR1 and CDR2: MGHRA, YSYEKL. The CDR3 DNA sequence: TGCGCCAGCAGCCACGTTGGGAGGTCGCAGGGAAGCTCCTACAATGAGCAGTTCTTC. This gives the protein CASSHVGRSQGSSYNEQFF.

This chain joins TRBV7-9 and TRBJ2-2; D call uncertain. V was trimmed by 4 bases and J by 0 bases, leaving 9 bases between them. Germline assignment: CDR1 SEHNR and CDR2 FQNEAQ (reference sequence). The CDR3 is made up of 15 amino acids. The CDR3, as DNA: TGTGCCAGCAGCTATGTTCCAGCGAACACCGGGGAGCTGTTTTTT. Translated: CASSYVPANTGELFF. The whole variable domain, remainder taken from reference TRBV7-9 and TRBJ2-2, is DTGVSQNPRHKITKRGQNVTFRCDPISEHNRLYWYRQTLGQGPEFLTYFQNEAQLEKSRLLSDRFSAERPKGSFSTLEIQRTEQGDSAMYLCASSYVPANTGELFFGEGSRLTVL.

This rearrangement joins TRBV6-5 to TRBJ2-7; D is possibly TRBD2 (5 bases). V was cut by 3 bases and J by 2 bases, with 11 bases left in between. The CDR3 is made up of 14 amino acids. Germline V gene sequence: CDR1 MNHEY, CDR2 SVGAGI. CDR3 loop: CASSYSYGTYEQYF. In DNA, the CDR3 is TGTGCCAGCAGTTATTCATACGGGACCTACGAGCAGTACTTC.

The rearrangement links TRBV5-4 to TRBJ2-1; 9 bases align to TRBD1. V was pared by 4 bases and J by 2 bases, with 4 bases of the junction left unmatched. Germline assignment: CDR1 SGHNT and CDR2 YYREEE (reference sequence). The CDR3 covers 15 residues. In nucleotides, the CDR3 is TGTGCCAGCAGCAAGGACAGGGGCACCTACAATGAGCAGTTCTTC. It codes for CASSKDRGTYNEQFF.

This chain uses TRBV9 with TRBJ1-5; weak D call: TRBD1 (6 bases). Germline V gene lookup returns CDR1 SGDLS and CDR2 YYNGEE. V lost 4 bases to trimming and J lost 4 bases, with 15 bases between them. This CDR3 spans 15 amino acids. The CDR3 sequence: CASSSRDIPNQPQHF. The CDR3 DNA sequence: TGTGCCAGCAGCTCCCGGGACATTCCTAATCAGCCCCAGCATTTT.